This entry lists 8 T cell receptor beta chains sequenced from one sample in a study of cytomegalovirus exposure and HLA in healthy donors. Only in-frame clones appear in the TCRdb table, and some are missing; sequencing was by immunoSEQ multiplex PCR. The sample has about 220,000 clones, around 90% seen once; the top ten hold approximately 1.1%. Sequencing input: PBMCs. These TCRs come from a woman between 18 and 30 years old in good health and CMV-seronegative.

The chain has TRBV30 and TRBJ1-1; 7 positions match TRBD1. This CDR3 region has 14 residues. Trimming removed 5 bases from V and 1 base from J; junction bases left unmatched: 7. Germline lookup yields CDR1 GTSNPN and CDR2 SVGIG (reference sequence). The CDR3 here is CAWDKGQPNTEAFF. The DNA of the CDR3 is TGTGCCTGGGACAAGGGACAGCCGAACACTGAAGCTTTCTTT.

V gene TRBV10-2 combines with J gene TRBJ2-1, with a tentative D call TRBD2 (5 bases). Germline assignment: CDR1 WSHSY and CDR2 SAAADI. This CDR3 has 16 amino acids. The V end was cut by 0 bases, the J end by 0 bases, with 9 bases between. The CDR3 here is CASSESEESSYNEQFF. The CDR3 DNA reads TGCGCCAGCAGTGAGTCGGAGGAGAGCTCCTACAATGAGCAGTTCTTC.

The V call is TRBV9, the J call TRBJ2-5, with 8 bases that match TRBD2. Germline CDR1 is SGDLS and CDR2 is YYNGEE. This CDR3 has 14 amino acids. V trimming: 6 bases; J trimming: 5 bases; junction bases outside the gene matches: 9. CDR3 loop: CASTREGRLETQYF. The CDR3 DNA is TGTGCCAGCACCCGGGAGGGCCGGTTGGAGACCCAGTACTTC.

The chain uses TRBV9 and TRBJ2-1, with 8 bases matching TRBD2. V lost 1 base to trimming and J lost 1 base; unmatched junction nucleotides: 4. The V gene's germline CDR1 is SGDLS and CDR2 YYNGEE. The CDR3 is made up of 16 amino acids. CDR3 amino acids: CASSVIAGISYNEQFF. The CDR3 DNA sequence: TGTGCCAGCAGCGTAATAGCGGGAATATCCTACAATGAGCAGTTCTTC.

The chain links TRBV18 to TRBJ1-3; perhaps TRBD1 as D (6 bases). V lost 3 bases, J lost 9 bases, and 21 bases lay in between. Germline CDR1 and CDR2: KGHSH and LQKENI. This CDR3 spans 16 amino acids. CDR3 coding DNA: TGTGCCAGCTCACCGGCGGTGGGGGCCCAGGATAGCACCATATATTTT. Protein sequence: CASSPAVGAQDSTIYF. Full variable domain (remainder filled in from reference TRBV18 and TRBJ1-3): NAGVMQNPRHLVRRRGQEARLRCSPMKGHSHVYWYRQLPEEGLKFMVYLQKENIIDESGMPKERFSAEFPKEGPSILRIQQVVRGDSAAYFCASSPAVGAQDSTIYFGEGSWLTVV.

The genes are TRBV19 and TRBJ2-1; TRBD2 matches 8 bases. The V and J ends lost 2 bases and 6 bases, in that order; junction bases with no gene match: 6. CDR3 length equals 15 residues. Germline loops: CDR1 LNHDA, CDR2 SQIVND (reference sequence). The CDR3 DNA reads TGTGCCAGTAGTATAAGCGGGAGTGGGATCAATGAGCAGTTCTTC. Translated, it gives CASSISGSGINEQFF.

The chain joins TRBV28 to TRBJ2-1, with D possibly TRBD1 on 5 matching bases. In germline, CDR1 is MDHEN, CDR2 SYDVKM. V lost 5 bases and J 4 bases, leaving 12 bases between the germline ends. The CDR3 consists of 14 residues. The CDR3 reads CASSRARAYNEQFF. Here the CDR3 DNA reads TGTGCCAGCAGTAGGGCCAGGGCGTACAATGAGCAGTTCTTC.

The J gene is TRBJ1-2, the V gene TRBV13; D gene unclear. Germline CDR1 reads PRHDT; CDR2 reads FYEKMQ (reference sequence). The ends were cut back, 2 bases at V and 2 bases at J, with 12 bases in the middle. The CDR3 covers 15 residues. CDR3 residues: CASSLLPEINYGYTF. The CDR3 DNA reads TGTGCCAGCAGCTTATTACCGGAGATCAACTATGGCTACACCTTC.